This T cell receptor (beta chain) was recovered during a study of response to subunit inactivated influenza vaccine. The study's findings and limits: Each seasonal flu vaccination may recruit only limited new T cells, authors suggested.

In germline, CDR1 is SQVTM, CDR2 ANQGSEA. Unmatched junction bases numbered 5, after V lost 3 bases and J lost 4 bases. The CDR3 covers 13 residues. In this sample, this clonotype turned up a few times. Antigen unknown. TCRdb re-derived calls from the RT-PCR reads in MiXCR, one entry per CDR3 protein. Here the sample spans about 500,000 distinct CDR3 sequences, 16% being singletons. This chain links TRBV29-1 with TRBJ2-7, with 8 bases identical to TRBD1. This receptor was taken from a man aged 50 to 75 who received an inactivated influenza vaccine. The input for sequencing was CD4+ T cells sorted from PBMCs, taken around 25 months after vaccination. CDR3 region: CSVDPGGGYEQYF. As DNA, the CDR3 is TGCAGCGTTGATCCAGGGGGCGGGTACGAGCAGTACTTC.